This T cell receptor (beta chain) was recovered during a study of T-cell reconstitution after alpha-beta-depleted transplantation in children. The CDR3 runs to 13 residues. With V trimmed by 9 bases and J by 8 bases, 8 bases remained unmatched. Looked up from germline, CDR1 is SGHRS and CDR2 is YFSETQ. During its preparation, the TCRbeta library received unique molecular identifiers. A single record per CDR3 protein comes from TCRdb applying MiXCR to the PCR reads. Here the sample spans around 200,000 distinct CDR3 sequences, 7% to 9% being singletons. This clonotype was seen ten or more times. The TCR comes from a male patient under 10 years old who had a stem cell transplant for acute myeloid leukemia, so the T cells may come from the graft donor. Sequencing was performed on PBMCs, mostly from graft donor cells, taken 360 days after TCRalphabeta/CD19-depleted stem cell transplant. The chain combines TRBV5-1 with TRBJ2-1, with 10 bases fitting TRBD2. The CDR3 coding sequence is TGCGCCACCAAGCGGGGGGGCTCGGATGAGCAGTTCTTC. The encoded protein is CATKRGGSDEQFF.